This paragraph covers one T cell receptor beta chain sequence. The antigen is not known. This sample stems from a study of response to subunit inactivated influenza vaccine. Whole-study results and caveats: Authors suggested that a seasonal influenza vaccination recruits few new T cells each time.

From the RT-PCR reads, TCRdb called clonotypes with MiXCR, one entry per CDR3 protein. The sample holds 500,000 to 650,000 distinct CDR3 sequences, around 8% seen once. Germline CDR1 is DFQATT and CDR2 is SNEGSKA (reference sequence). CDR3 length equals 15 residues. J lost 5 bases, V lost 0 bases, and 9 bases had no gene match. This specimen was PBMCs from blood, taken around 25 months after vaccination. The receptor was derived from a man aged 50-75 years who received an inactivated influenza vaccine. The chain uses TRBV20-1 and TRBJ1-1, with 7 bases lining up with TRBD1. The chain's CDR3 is CSARDQRGRGTEAFF. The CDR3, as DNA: TGCAGTGCTAGAGATCAGAGGGGGCGCGGGACTGAAGCTTTCTTT.